Detailed here is one TCR beta chain. CDR1 is MNHEY, CDR2 SMNVEV, per germline (reference sequence). The CDR3 has 13 amino acids. V was shortened by 6 bases and J by 5 bases, with 13 bases between the two germline ends. Naive CD8 populations comprised CD45RO-negative cells positively selected for CCR7, excluding terminally differentiated effector memory CD45RA+ cells. This table comes from immunoSEQ multiplex PCR, and its TCRdb copy is limited to in-frame clones, with some not included. The sample carries around 1,900,000 clones, roughly 95% recorded once. The source of the sample is a study of shared clonotypes between healthy human individuals.

The chain uses TRBV27 and TRBJ2-5, with a tentative D call TRBD1 (6 bases). Sequenced material: naive CD8+ T cells from PBMCs. This clonotype was obtained from a man between 18 and 29 years old in good health. Some clones in this sample may be carry-over from other donors' samples. CDR3 residues: CASSRTGKETQYF. The CDR3 DNA follows: TGTGCCAGCAGCCGAACAGGGAAGGAGACCCAGTACTTC.